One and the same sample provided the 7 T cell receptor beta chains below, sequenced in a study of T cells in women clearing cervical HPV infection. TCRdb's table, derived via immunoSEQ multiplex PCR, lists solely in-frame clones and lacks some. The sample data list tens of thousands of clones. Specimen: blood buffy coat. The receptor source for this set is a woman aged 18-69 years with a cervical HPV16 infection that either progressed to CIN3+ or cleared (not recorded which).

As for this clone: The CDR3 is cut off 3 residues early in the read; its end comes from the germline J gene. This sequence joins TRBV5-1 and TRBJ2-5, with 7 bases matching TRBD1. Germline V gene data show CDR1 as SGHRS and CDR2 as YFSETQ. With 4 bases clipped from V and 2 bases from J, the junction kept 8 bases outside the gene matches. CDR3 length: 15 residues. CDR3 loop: CASSPVPGQQETQYF. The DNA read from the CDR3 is TGCGCCAGCAGCCCCGTTCCGGGACAGCAAGAGACC.

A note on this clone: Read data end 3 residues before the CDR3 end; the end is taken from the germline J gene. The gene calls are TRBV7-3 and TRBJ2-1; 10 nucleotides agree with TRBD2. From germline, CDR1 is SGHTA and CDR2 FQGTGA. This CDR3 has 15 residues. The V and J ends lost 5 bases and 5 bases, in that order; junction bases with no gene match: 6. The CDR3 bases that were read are TGTGCCAGCAGCACCCTAGCGGGAGTAAACAATGAG. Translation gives CASSTLAGVNNE. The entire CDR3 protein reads CASSTLAGVNNEQFF.

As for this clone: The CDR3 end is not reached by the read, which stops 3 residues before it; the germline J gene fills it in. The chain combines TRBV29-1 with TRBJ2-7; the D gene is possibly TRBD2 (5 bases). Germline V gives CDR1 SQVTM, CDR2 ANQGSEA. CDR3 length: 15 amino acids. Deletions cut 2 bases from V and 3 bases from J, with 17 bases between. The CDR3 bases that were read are TGCAGCGTTGAAAGGACTCCAAACGGGCTCTACGAG. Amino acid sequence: CSVERTPNGLYE. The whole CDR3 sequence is CSVERTPNGLYEQYF.

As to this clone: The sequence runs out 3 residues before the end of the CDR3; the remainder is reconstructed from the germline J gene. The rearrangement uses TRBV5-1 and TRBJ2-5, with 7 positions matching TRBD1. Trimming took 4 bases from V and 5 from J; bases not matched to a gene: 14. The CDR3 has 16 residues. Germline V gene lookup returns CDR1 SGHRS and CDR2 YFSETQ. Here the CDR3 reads CASSLMTGHFGETQYF. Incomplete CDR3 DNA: TGCGCCAGCAGCCTTATGACAGGGCATTTCGGGGAGACC.

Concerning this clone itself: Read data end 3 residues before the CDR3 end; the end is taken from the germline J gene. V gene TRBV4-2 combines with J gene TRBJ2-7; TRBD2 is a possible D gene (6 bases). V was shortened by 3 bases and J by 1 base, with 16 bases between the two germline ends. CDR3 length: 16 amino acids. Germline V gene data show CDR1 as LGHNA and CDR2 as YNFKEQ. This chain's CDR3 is CASSQSPGLRSYEQYF. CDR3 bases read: TGTGCCAGCAGCCAGTCTCCGGGACTGCGATCCTACGAG.

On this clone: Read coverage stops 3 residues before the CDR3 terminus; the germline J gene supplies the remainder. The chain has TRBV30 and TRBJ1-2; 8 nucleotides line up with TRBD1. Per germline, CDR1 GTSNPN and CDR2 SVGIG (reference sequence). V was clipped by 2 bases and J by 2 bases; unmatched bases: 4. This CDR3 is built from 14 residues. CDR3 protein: CAWSRTGMNYGYTF. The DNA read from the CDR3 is TGTGCCTGGAGTAGGACAGGGATGAACTATGGC.

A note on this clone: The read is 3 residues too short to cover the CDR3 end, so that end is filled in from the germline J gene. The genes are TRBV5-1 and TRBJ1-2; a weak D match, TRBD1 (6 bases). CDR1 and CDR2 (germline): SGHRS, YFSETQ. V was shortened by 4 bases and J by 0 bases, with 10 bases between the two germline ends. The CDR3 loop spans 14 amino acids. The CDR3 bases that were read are TGCGCCAGCAGCGAACAGGGTTCTAACTATGGC. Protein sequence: CASSEQGSNYG. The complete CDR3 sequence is CASSEQGSNYGYTF. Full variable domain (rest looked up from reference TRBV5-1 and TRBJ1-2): KAGVTQTPRYLIKTRGQQVTLSCSPISGHRSVSWYQQTPGQGLQFLFEYFSETQRNKGNFPGRFSGRQFSNSRSEMNVSTLELGDSALYLCASSEQGSNYGYTFGSGTRLTVV.